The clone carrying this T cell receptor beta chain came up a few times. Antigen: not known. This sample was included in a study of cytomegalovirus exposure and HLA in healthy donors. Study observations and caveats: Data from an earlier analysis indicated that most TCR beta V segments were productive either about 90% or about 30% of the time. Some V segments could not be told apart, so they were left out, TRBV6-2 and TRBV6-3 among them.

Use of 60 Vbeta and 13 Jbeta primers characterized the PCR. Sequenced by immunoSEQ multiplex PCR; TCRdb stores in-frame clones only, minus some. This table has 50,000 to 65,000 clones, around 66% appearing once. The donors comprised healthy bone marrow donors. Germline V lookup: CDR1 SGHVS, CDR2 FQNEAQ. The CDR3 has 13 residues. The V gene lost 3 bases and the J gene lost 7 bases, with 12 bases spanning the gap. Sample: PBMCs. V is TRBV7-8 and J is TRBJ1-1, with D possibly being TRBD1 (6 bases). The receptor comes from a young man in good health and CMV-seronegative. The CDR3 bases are TGTGCCAGCAGCTTCACTTGGGGGCATGAAGCTTTCTTT. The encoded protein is CASSFTWGHEAFF.